A single sample is the source of the 15 T cell receptor beta chains below, sequenced in a study of shared clonotypes between healthy human individuals. TCRdb keeps only in-frame clones here, not all; method: immunoSEQ multiplex PCR. The repertoire holds roughly 700,000 clones, with approximately 79% as singletons. Sequencing input: memory CD4+ T cells sorted from blood. Subset described: CD45RA-negative fraction. The source of these receptors is a woman aged 25 to 45 in good health.

This chain connects TRBV5-8 to TRBJ2-7, with TRBD1 matching over 9 bases. This CDR3 is 14 amino acids long. The trim removed 7 bases at V and 6 bases at J, leaving 11 bases unmatched. Germline-derived CDR1 and CDR2 are SGHTS and YDEGEE. CDR3 amino acids: CASLDRGTSSEQYF. CDR3 nucleotide sequence: TGTGCCAGCCTTGACAGGGGGACGTCTAGCGAGCAGTACTTC.

The rearrangement uses TRBV5-4 and TRBJ2-7; 10 nucleotides agree with TRBD2. This CDR3 spans 15 amino acids. V trimming: 4 bases; J trimming: 0 bases; junction bases outside the gene matches: 4. The germline V gene encodes CDR1 SGHNT and CDR2 YYREEE (reference sequence). CDR3 nucleotides: TGTGCCAGCAGCAAAAGACTAGCGGGCTCCTACGAGCAGTACTTC. Its protein is CASSKRLAGSYEQYF.

V usage is TRBV10-3 and J usage is TRBJ2-3; 7 bases agree with TRBD2. The CDR3 is 14 amino acids. Germline V gene lookup returns CDR1 ENHRY and CDR2 SYGVKD. V lost 8 bases and J lost 0; bases outside the gene matches: 5. CDR3 protein: CAIAGTTSTDTQYF. In nucleotides, the CDR3 is TGTGCCATCGCGGGGACTACTAGCACAGATACGCAGTATTTT.

The chain combines TRBV19 with TRBJ2-5; 14 positions agree with TRBD2. Germline trimming cut 3 bases from V and 5 bases from J; bases unmatched to any gene: 5. Germline CDR1 and CDR2: LNHDA and SQIVND (reference sequence). This CDR3 spans 16 amino acids. The CDR3 loop reads CASSITGTSGSETQYF. CDR3 nucleotide sequence: TGTGCCAGTAGTATTACCGGGACTAGCGGGAGTGAGACCCAGTACTTC.

This sequence joins TRBV5-1 and TRBJ1-2; TRBD1 matches 8 bases. Trimming cost V 5 bases and J 1 base; bases outside gene matches: 7. CDR1 is SGHRS and CDR2 is YFSETQ in the germline V gene. The CDR3 sequence is 15 residues long. CDR3: CASRQGADLNYGYTF. Here the CDR3 DNA reads TGCGCCAGCAGGCAGGGGGCAGACCTTAACTATGGCTACACCTTC.

The chain uses TRBV5-1 and TRBJ1-1; D is unclear. CDR1 SGHRS and CDR2 YFSETQ come from the germline V gene. The CDR3 totals 13 residues. Trimming shortened V by 1 base and J by 1 base, and 5 bases separated the two germline ends. CDR3 region: CASSLTPNTEAFF. CDR3 bases: TGCGCCAGCAGCTTGACACCGAACACTGAAGCTTTCTTT.

The sample holds many counts of this clone. The CDR3 coding sequence is TGTGCCAGCAGTTTATCGTATGGAAATAACTATGGCTACACCTTC. It yields the protein CASSLSYGNNYGYTF. The chain has TRBV27 and TRBJ1-2, with D hard to call. Between the trimmed V and J ends, which lost 0 bases and 1 base, there was a span of 9 bases. Germline CDR1 reads MNHEY; CDR2 reads SMNVEV (reference sequence). The CDR3 totals 15 residues.

The rearrangement links TRBV7-2 to TRBJ2-2, with TRBD1 matching 10 bases. Trimming cost V 5 bases and J 6 bases; bases outside gene matches: 9. CDR3 length equals 16 residues. Germline assignment: CDR1 SGHTA and CDR2 FQGNSA. As DNA, the CDR3 is TGTGCCAGCAGCCCCCCCCCGGGACAGGGGCCCGGGGAGCTGTTTTTT. Translation: CASSPPPGQGPGELFF.

This clone appeared a few times. The chain employs TRBV19 and TRBJ1-5; D call uncertain. Per germline, CDR1 LNHDA and CDR2 SQIVND (reference sequence). The CDR3 extends over 13 amino acids. The V and J ends lost 2 bases and 6 bases respectively, with 8 bases between them. CDR3 protein: CASSIQVGQPQHF. DNA for the CDR3: TGTGCCAGTAGTATACAGGTCGGTCAGCCCCAGCATTTT.

This clone was recorded only once. This chain connects TRBV30 to TRBJ1-5, with D perhaps matching TRBD1 (6 bases). V was clipped by 2 bases and J by 5 bases, with 10 bases between them. Germline V gives CDR1 GTSNPN, CDR2 SVGIG (reference sequence). CDR3 size: 13 residues. The CDR3 coding sequence is TGTGCCTGGAGTCAGAGGGGGGATCAGCCCCAGCATTTT. As protein: CAWSQRGDQPQHF.

The chain has TRBV13 and TRBJ2-2; 8 bases line up with TRBD2. The germline gives CDR1 PRHDT, CDR2 FYEKMQ (reference sequence). The CDR3 extends over 15 amino acids. V gave up 6 bases and J gave up 1 base; unmatched junction bases: 4. The CDR3: CASRRSGGNTGELFF. CDR3 sequence (DNA): TGTGCCAGCAGGAGGAGCGGGGGGAACACCGGGGAGCTGTTTTTT.

The chain carries TRBV2 and TRBJ2-7; TRBD2 agrees at 12 bases. This CDR3 has 14 residues. J was trimmed by 6 bases and V by 8 bases; bases with no gene match: 8. Germline V gene sequence: CDR1 SNHLY, CDR2 FYNNEI. CDR3 sequence (DNA): TGTGCCAGCCAACTAGCGGGAGGTGAAGGCGAGCAGTACTTC. Translation: CASQLAGGEGEQYF.

The V and J genes are TRBV7-2 and TRBJ2-1; the D gene is possibly TRBD1 (5 bases). The CDR3 has 15 amino acids. The germline gives CDR1 SGHTA, CDR2 FQGNSA. The germline V and J ends were trimmed by 5 bases and 3 bases, with 14 bases remaining between them. CDR3 in DNA: TGTGCCAGCAGCGTCGGAAGGGGCGGCTACAATGAGCAGTTCTTC. Translated: CASSVGRGGYNEQFF.

This clone was seen a handful of times. Just one base apart from a much larger clone, this may be a read error. CDR3 region: CASSRYTDTQYF. The CDR3 bases are TGTGCCAGCAGCCGCTACACAGATACGCAGTATTTT. The V and J genes are TRBV11-2 and TRBJ2-3, with D unclear. Germline CDR1 and CDR2: SGHAT and FQNNGV. Deletions cut 5 bases from V and 2 bases from J, with 5 bases between. The CDR3 spans 12 residues.

This clone occurred a few times. Other DNA sequences in this specimen translate into the identical CDR3. The chain couples TRBV5-1 to TRBJ1-1, with 8 bases that match TRBD1. V shed 4 bases, J shed 1 base, and the junction held 3 bases outside the gene matches. The CDR3 contains 14 residues. Germline V lookup: CDR1 SGHRS, CDR2 YFSETQ. CDR3 nucleotide sequence: TGCGCCAGCAGCCTGACAGGGGCGAACACTGAAGCTTTCTTT. It codes for CASSLTGANTEAFF.